These 6 T cell receptor beta chains were sequenced from one sample in a study of beta chain features in type 1 diabetes. General study findings and limits: TCRB CDR3 length was moderately but significantly reduced in all four CD4+ subsets of Type 1 diabetes patients.

For these receptors, no antigen is known. The study reverse transcribed the entire isolated RNA, so it sequenced expressed TCRB transcripts. Assay used: immunoSEQ multiplex PCR; TCRdb lists only in-frame clones, some missing. The table lists hundreds of thousands of clones, 10% to 15% of them singletons. Sample: naive CD4+ T cells from blood. Receptors were obtained from a man younger than 35 with type 1 diabetes.

In regard to this clone: This same CDR3 is encoded by further DNA sequences in the sample. The rearrangement uses TRBV18 and TRBJ2-5, with D uncertain. Germline lookup yields CDR1 KGHSH and CDR2 LQKENI. V was pared by 0 bases and J by 5 bases, with 7 bases between. The CDR3 has 13 residues. The CDR3 DNA follows: TGTGCCAGCTCACCACCAGGGTCCGAGACCCAGTACTTC. This sequence encodes CASSPPGSETQYF.

This clone was seen only a few times. The V and J genes are TRBV4-2 and TRBJ1-5; D gene ambiguous. This CDR3 contains 15 residues. CDR1 and CDR2 from the germline V gene are LGHNA and YNFKEQ. V was pared by 0 bases and J by 2 bases, with 8 bases between. CDR3 in DNA: TGTGCCAGCAGCCAAGATCCCGGGGGCAATCAGCCCCAGCATTTT. Amino acid sequence: CASSQDPGGNQPQHF.

V gene TRBV13 combines with J gene TRBJ2-5; no clear D. Trimming removed 1 base from V and 5 bases from J, with 2 bases in between. This CDR3 has 11 amino acids. The germline CDR1 and CDR2 sequences are PRHDT and FYEKMQ (reference sequence). The CDR3, as DNA: TGTGCCAGCAGCTTAGTGGAGACCCAGTACTTC. Translated: CASSLVETQYF.

The rearrangement joins TRBV6-1 to TRBJ1-2; unclear D gene. This CDR3 is built from 9 residues. V was cut by 3 bases and J by 14 bases, with 7 bases left in between. Germline values: CDR1 MNHNS, CDR2 SASEGT. CDR3 protein: CASSDRETF. Written as DNA, the CDR3 is TGTGCCAGCAGTGACCGAGAAACCTTC.

J is TRBJ2-4 and V is TRBV5-1, with 9 bases that match TRBD1. CDR1 is SGHRS, CDR2 YFSETQ, per germline. V gave up 3 bases and J gave up 8 bases; unmatched junction bases: 6. The CDR3 loop spans 14 amino acids. This CDR3 reads CASSWRDRVDIQYF. The CDR3 nucleotides are TGCGCCAGCAGCTGGAGGGACAGGGTTGACATTCAGTACTTC.

This clone was picked up a small number of times. The chain uses TRBV18 and TRBJ1-1, with a weak D call TRBD1 (6 bases). CDR1 and CDR2 from the germline V gene are KGHSH and LQKENI. CDR3 length: 16 residues. The V and J ends lost 4 bases and 1 base respectively, with 16 bases between them. The CDR3 sequence: CASSHRDARANTEAFF. CDR3 DNA sequence: TGTGCCAGCTCACACAGGGACGCGCGGGCGAACACTGAAGCTTTCTTT.